This T cell receptor beta chain was observed in a study of shared clonotypes between healthy human individuals. Background on the study: A couple of female and a few male donors aged 18 to 49 were enrolled. Study results and limitations: Some clonotypes were shared by all four sorted-subset donors, while others were not shared. The non-shared ones had lower generation probabilities than the shared ones.

This clone was detected only a few times. Its specificity is unknown. The germline gives CDR1 SNHLY, CDR2 FYNNEI. CDR3 size: 13 residues. The J segment lost 8 bases and the V segment lost 4 bases, leaving 6 bases of the junction unmatched. Produced via immunoSEQ multiplex PCR; TCRdb's table is partial and in-frame only. The table records about 110,000 clones, around 68% of them present only once. Every one of the donors was a Caucasian adult that lived in Nashville, Tennessee. The sequence came from a woman aged 30 to 39 in good health. Sequencing was carried out using memory CD8+ T cells sorted from blood. Subset given: CD45RO+ cells pooled with CCR7-negative TemRA cells. The gene calls are TRBV2 and TRBJ1-2; TRBD1 matches at 8 bases. CDR3 loop: CASSGAPGGGYTF. The CDR3 DNA sequence: TGTGCCAGCAGTGGTGCCCCAGGGGGCGGCTACACCTTC. The whole variable domain, remainder taken from reference TRBV2 and TRBJ1-2, is EPEVTQTPSHQVTQMGQEVILRCVPISNHLYFYWYRQILGQKVEFLVSFYNNEISEKSEIFDDQFSVERPDGSNFTLKIRSTKLEDSAMYFCASSGAPGGGYTFGSGTRLTVV.